This note documents a single T cell receptor (beta chain) sequence. This CDR3 is built from 16 residues. Germline CDR1 reads SGHTA; CDR2 reads FQGNSA. The V and J ends lost 3 bases and 3 bases, in that order; junction bases with no gene match: 9. A library of TCRbeta sequences, prepared with unique molecular identifiers, was generated. A single record per CDR3 protein comes from TCRdb applying MiXCR to the PCR reads. The sample includes some 550,000 distinct CDR3 sequences, under 30% of them seen just once. This specimen comes from a study of T-cell reconstitution after alpha-beta-depleted transplantation in children.

The chain carries TRBV7-2 and TRBJ2-7, with 9 positions matching TRBD2. The clonotype comes from a boy in the first two years of life who had a stem cell transplant for acute myeloid leukemia, so the T cells may come from the graft donor. This sample comprised PBMCs, mostly from graft donor cells, obtained 360 days after TCRalphabeta/CD19-depleted stem cell transplant. CDR3: CASSFREVSGGYEQYF. The CDR3 DNA reads as TGTGCCAGCAGCTTTAGGGAGGTTAGCGGGGGCTACGAGCAGTACTTC.